The clone carrying this T cell receptor (beta chain) occurred a few times. Its specificity is unknown. TCRdb called clones again from the PCR reads with MiXCR. Here the sample spans about 20,000 clones, about a third being singletons. All patients were treatment-naive before thyroid surgery. This specimen comes from a study of metastatic and nonmetastatic thyroid tumors. Study-wide background: The comparison covered peripheral blood and tumor or nodule tissue in malignant and benign thyroid patients.

Germline CDR1 is MNHNS and CDR2 is SASEGT. This CDR3 spans 16 amino acids. V shed 4 bases and J shed 0 bases, with 13 bases lying between them. Study results and limitations: Relative to benign nodules, malignant thyroid tumors were reportedly characterized by significantly elevated TCR beta diversity in blood and tumor.

Sequenced input: tumor tissue. The chain joins TRBV6-1 to TRBJ1-3, with a possible D match to TRBD1 (6 bases). The TCR was taken from a female donor with papillary thyroid cancer or a benign thyroid nodule (not recorded which). Some clones in this sample may be carry-over from other donors' samples. CDR3 DNA sequence: TGTGCCAGCAGTGTTGTCAGGGGAAGCTCTGGAAACACCATATATTTT. It is translated as CASSVVRGSSGNTIYF.